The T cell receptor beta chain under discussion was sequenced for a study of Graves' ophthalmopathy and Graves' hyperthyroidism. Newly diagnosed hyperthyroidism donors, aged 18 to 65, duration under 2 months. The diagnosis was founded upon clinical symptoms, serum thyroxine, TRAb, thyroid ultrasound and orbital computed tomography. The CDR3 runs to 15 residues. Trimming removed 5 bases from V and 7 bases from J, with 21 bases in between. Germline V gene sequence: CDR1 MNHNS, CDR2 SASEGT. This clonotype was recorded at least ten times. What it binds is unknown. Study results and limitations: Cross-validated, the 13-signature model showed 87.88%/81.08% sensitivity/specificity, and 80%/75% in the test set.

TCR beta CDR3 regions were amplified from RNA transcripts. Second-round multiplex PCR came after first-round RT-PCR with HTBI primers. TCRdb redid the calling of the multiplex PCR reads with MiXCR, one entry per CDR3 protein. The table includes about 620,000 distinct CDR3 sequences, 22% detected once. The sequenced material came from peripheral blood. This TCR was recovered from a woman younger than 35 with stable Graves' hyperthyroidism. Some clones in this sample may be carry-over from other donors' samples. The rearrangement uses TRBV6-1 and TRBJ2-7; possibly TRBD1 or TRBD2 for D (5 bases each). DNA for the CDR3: TGTGCCAGCAGTCCCTTGAGGCAGGGAGCGCAAGAGCAGTACTTC. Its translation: CASSPLRQGAQEQYF.